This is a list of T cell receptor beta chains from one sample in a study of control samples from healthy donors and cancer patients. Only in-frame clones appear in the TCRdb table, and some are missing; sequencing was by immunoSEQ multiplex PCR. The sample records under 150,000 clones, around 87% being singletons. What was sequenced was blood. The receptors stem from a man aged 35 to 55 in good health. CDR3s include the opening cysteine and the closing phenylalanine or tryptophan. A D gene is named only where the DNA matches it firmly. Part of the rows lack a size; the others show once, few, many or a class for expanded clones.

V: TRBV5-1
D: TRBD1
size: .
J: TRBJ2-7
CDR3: CASGPSGTAYYEQYF

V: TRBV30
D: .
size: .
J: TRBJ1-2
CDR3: CAWSVGQPGYTF

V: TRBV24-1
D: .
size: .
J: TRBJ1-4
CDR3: CATSDGGAATNEKLFF

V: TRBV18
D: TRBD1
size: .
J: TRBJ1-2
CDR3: CASSLVQGADGYTF

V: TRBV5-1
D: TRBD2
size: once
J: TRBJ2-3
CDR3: CASSPSGGSTDTQYF

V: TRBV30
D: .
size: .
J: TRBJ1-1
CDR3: CAWSVMTNTEAFF

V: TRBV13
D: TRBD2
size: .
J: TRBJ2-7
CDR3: CASSLGGRGTTYEQYF

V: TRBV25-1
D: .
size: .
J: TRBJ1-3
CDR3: CASSADRTVNTIYF

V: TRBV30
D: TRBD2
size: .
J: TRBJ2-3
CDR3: CAWSVGGEEDTQYF

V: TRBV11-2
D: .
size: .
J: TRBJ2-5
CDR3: CASSLGFAGHRSETQYF

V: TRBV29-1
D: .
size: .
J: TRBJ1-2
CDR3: CSVPYGRGYTF

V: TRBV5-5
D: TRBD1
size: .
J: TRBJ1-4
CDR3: CASSPWTGVGEKLFF

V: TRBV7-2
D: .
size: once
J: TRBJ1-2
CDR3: CASSLRRIRGYGYTF

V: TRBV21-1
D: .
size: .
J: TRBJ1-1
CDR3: CASSKPPEFMNTEAFF

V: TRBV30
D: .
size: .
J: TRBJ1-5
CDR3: CAWSNDSNQPQHF

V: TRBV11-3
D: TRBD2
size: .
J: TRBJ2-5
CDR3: CASSDDGLAGLGETQYF

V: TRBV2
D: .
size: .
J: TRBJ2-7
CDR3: CASSEMGQREYEQYF

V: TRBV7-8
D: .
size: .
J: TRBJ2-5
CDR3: CASSLDTGGETQYF

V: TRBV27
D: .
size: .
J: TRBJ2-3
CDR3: CASSRRGLLTDTQYF

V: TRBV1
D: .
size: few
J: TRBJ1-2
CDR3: CTSSQPDTLYDGYTF

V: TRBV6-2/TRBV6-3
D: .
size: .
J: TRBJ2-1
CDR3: CASSYSAGAHNEQFF

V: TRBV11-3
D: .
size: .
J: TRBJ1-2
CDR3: CASSLHNYGYTF

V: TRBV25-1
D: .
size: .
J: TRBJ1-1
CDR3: CASSGGAGNTEAFF

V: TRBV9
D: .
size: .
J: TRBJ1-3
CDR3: CASSVVEGNTIYF

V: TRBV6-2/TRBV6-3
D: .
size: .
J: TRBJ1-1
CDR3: CASSYSGGGPGTEAFF

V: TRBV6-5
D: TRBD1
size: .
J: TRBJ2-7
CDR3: CASSGSGTGGYEQYF

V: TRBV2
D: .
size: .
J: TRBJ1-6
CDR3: CASLGLSSPLHF

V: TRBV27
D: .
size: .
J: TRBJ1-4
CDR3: CASSLWYEGGPNEKLFF

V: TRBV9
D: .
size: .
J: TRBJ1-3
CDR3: CASSVGMGDGNTIYF

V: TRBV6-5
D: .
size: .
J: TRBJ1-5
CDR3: CASTGTTLLNQPQHF

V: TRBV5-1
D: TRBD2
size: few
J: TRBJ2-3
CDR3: CASSLGPSGVADTQYF

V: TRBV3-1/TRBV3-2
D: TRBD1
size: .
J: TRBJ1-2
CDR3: CASSTRTGSDYGYTF

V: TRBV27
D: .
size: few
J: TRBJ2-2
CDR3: CASSFSTLRGELFF